This T cell receptor beta chain was recorded in a study of T cell repertoires in cytomegalovirus infection. Overall study: An indication of both CMV infection and matching HLA type came from public TCR beta signatures. Study-wide findings and caveats: Summed frequency of shared TCR beta families picked out CMV carriers who also had the relevant HLA. Clonotype analysis showed dominance of the ex vivo response by HLA-C-restricted CMV-specific TCR beta clonotypes.

Comment on this clonotype: What it binds is unknown.

TCRdb re-analysed the reads in MiXCR, keeping a single row per CDR3 protein. Found here are about 490,000 distinct CDR3 sequences, about 30% of them singletons; the top ten hold around 14%. The V gene lost 3 bases and the J gene lost 5 bases, with 26 bases spanning the gap. Germline V lookup: CDR1 DFQATT, CDR2 SNEGSKA (reference sequence). CDR3 length: 17 amino acids. The sequence came from a human donor in good health (CMV status not recorded). Some clones in this sample may be carry-over from other donors' samples. The chain carries TRBV20-1 and TRBJ2-7; D may be TRBD2 (5 bases). Sequencing was carried out using PBMCs. The CDR3: CSASPWESANRVHEQYF. For the CDR3, the DNA is TGCAGTGCTAGTCCGTGGGAGAGCGCCAACCGGGTACACGAGCAGTACTTC.